This T cell receptor (beta chain) was profiled in a study of technical replicates of blood from a handful of donors. The table came from immunoSEQ multiplex PCR; TCRdb's copy has only in-frame clones and leaves some out. Of 60,000 to 80,000 clones in the sample, 85% to 90% were seen once. Trimming cost V 0 bases and J 8 bases, with 10 bases left between them. CDR1 and CDR2 (germline): LNHNV, YYDKDF (reference sequence). This CDR3 has 13 amino acids. The sequencing sample was made of PBMCs. The receptor was isolated from a human donor in good health. Some clones in this sample may be carry-over from other donors' samples. The chain has TRBV15 and TRBJ1-2, with D possibly matching TRBD1 (5 bases). The CDR3 coding sequence is TGTGCCACCAGCAGAGAAGGCGGGGGAGGCTACACCTTC. Amino acid sequence: CATSREGGGGYTF.